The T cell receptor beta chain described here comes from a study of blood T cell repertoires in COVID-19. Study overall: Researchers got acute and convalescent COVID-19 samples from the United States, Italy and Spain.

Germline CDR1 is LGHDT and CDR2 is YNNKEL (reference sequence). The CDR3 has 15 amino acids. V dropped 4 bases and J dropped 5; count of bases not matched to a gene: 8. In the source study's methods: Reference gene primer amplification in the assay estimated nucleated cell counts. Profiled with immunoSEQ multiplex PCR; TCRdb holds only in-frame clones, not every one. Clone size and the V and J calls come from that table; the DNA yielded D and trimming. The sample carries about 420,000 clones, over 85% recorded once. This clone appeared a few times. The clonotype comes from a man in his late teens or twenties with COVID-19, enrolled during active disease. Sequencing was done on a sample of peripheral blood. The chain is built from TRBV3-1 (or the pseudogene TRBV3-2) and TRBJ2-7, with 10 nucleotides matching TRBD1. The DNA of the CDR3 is TGTGCCAGCAGCCGGCCCGGGACAGGGGTTAACGAGCAGTACTTC. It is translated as CASSRPGTGVNEQYF.